Here is one T cell receptor beta chain with its context. What it binds is unknown. This sample is drawn from a study of T cells after yellow fever vaccination. Findings and caveats of the study: Though it reached lower strength, the secondary response hit its peak faster, day 5 versus 15. Abundant clonotypes (contaminants from the bulk population) could be present in FACS-sorted repertoires. Just a small share of clonotypes turned up in the CD4 compartment as well as the CD8 compartment.

The authors made TCR cDNA by 5'RACE template switching, adding a universal primer site and UMIs. TCRdb re-called the 5' RACE reads through MiXCR, storing one row per CDR3 protein. Of a few hundred thousand distinct CDR3 sequences detected, around 6.4% appear once; the ten largest clones hold 15%. Per germline, CDR1 SGHVS and CDR2 FNYEAQ. The length of the CDR3 is 15 residues. V was pared by 4 bases and J by 2 bases, with 15 bases between. The specimen comprised PBMCs, sampled 5 days after the yellow fever booster vaccination. The source is a man aged 25 to 40 who received the YFV17D yellow fever vaccine. The chain is built from TRBV7-6 and TRBJ2-7; D is perhaps TRBD2 (6 bases). This CDR3 reads CASSSGTAGPYEQYF. The CDR3 region has the DNA TGTGCCAGCAGCTCCGGGACTGCCGGGCCCTACGAGCAGTACTTC. The full variable domain, completed using reference TRBV7-6 and TRBJ2-7, is GAGVSQSPRYKVTKRGQDVALRCDPISGHVSLYWYRQALGQGPEFLTYFNYEAQQDKSGLPNDRFSAERPEGSISTLTIQRTEQRDSAMYRCASSSGTAGPYEQYFGPGTRLTVT.